The present T cell receptor (beta chain) was sequenced within a study of blood T cells in healthy people across ages. Background on the study: Per every two T cells, about one barcoded beta molecule was captured by template switching. The study, taken as a whole, reports: Long-lived donors carried more naive CD4+ cells and greater diversity than aged donors.

CDR1 and CDR2 from the germline V gene are DFQATT and SNEGSKA (reference sequence). V shed 0 bases and J shed 5 bases, with 14 bases lying between them. This CDR3 is built from 15 residues. Points on this clonotype: Its target is unknown.

It was with a sample-barcoded 5' primer and a J-beta primer mix that a second PCR of roughly 7 to 12 cycles was run. One entry per CDR3 protein results from TCRdb running MiXCR on the 5' RACE reads. Of 700,000 to 800,000 distinct CDR3 sequences detected, about 42% appear once; the ten largest clones hold approximately 22%. This receptor was taken from a woman aged 60-75 years in good health. Input material: blood. The chain has TRBV20-1 and TRBJ2-1; D is possibly TRBD2 (6 bases). Here the CDR3 DNA reads TGCAGTGCTAGAGATGGAGGGCGGGGACACAATGAGCAGTTCTTC. It codes for CSARDGGRGHNEQFF.